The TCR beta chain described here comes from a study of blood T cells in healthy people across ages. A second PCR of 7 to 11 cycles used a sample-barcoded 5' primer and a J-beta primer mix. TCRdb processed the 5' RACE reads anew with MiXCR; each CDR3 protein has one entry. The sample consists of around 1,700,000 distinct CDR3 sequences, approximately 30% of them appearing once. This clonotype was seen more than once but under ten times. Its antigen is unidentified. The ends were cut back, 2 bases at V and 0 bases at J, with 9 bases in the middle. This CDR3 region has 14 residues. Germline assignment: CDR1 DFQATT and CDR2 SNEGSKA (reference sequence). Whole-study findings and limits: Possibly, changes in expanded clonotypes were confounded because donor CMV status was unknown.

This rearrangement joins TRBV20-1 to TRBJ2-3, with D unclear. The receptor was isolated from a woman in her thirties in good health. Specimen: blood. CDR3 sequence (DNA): TGCAGTGCTAGACTTGATATAAGCACAGATACGCAGTATTTT. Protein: CSARLDISTDTQYF.